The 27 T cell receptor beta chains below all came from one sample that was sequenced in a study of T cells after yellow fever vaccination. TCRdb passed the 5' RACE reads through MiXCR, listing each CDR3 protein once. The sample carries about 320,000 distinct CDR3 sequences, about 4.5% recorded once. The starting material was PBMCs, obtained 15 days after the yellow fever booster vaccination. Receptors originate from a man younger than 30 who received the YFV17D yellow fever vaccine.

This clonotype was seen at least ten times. This CDR3 reads CASTLGNTEAFF. The CDR3 DNA reads TGTGCCAGCACTCTCGGGAACACTGAAGCTTTCTTT. This rearrangement joins TRBV12-3 or TRBV12-4 to TRBJ1-1; D gene uncertain. V lost 7 bases, J lost 1 base, and 7 bases lay in between. The CDR3 is made up of 12 amino acids.

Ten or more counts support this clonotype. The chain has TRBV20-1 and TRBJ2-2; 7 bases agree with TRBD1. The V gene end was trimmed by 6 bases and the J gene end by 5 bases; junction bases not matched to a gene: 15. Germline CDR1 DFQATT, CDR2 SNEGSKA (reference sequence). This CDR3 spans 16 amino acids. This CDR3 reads CSAPSRQGYRTGELFF. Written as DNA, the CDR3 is TGCAGTGCCCCGAGTAGACAGGGTTATCGTACCGGGGAGCTGTTTTTT.

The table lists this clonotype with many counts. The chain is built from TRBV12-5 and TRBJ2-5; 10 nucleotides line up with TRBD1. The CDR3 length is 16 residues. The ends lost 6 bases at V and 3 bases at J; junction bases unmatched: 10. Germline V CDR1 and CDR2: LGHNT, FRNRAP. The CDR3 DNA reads TGTGCTAGTGGCGTGGGGACAGGGGCTCCGGAAGAGACCCAGTACTTC. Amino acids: CASGVGTGAPEETQYF.

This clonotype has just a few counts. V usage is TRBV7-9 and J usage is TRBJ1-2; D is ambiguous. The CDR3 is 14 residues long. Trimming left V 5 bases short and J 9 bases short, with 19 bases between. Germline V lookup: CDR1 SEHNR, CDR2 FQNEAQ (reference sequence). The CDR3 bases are TGTGCCAGCAGCCCACCAACCGGGCGCGGGAGCTACACCTTC. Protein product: CASSPPTGRGSYTF.

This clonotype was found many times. In nucleotides, the CDR3 is TGCGCCAGCAGCCAAGTTCCAGCGGGGGGGCAATACGAGCAGTACTTC. It specifies CASSQVPAGGQYEQYF. This sequence joins TRBV4-1 and TRBJ2-7; 10 bases are a match to TRBD2. This CDR3 is 16 amino acids long. V lost 1 base, J lost 4 bases, and 7 bases stayed unmatched. The germline V gene encodes CDR1 MGHRA and CDR2 YSYEKL.

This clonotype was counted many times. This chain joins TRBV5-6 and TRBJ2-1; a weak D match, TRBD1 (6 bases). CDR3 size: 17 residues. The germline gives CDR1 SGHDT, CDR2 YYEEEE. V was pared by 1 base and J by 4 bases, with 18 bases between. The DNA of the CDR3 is TGTGCCAGCAGCTTGCCAGGGGACCCCCCGGCGTACAATGAGCAGTTCTTC. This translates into CASSLPGDPPAYNEQFF.

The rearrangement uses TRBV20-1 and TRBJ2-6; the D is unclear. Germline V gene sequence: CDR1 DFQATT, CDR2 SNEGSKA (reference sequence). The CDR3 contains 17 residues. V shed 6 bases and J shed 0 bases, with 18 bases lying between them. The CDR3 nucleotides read TGCAGTGCGTCACCCACTGCCACAAGCTCTGGGGCCAACGTCCTGACTTTC. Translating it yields CSASPTATSSGANVLTF.

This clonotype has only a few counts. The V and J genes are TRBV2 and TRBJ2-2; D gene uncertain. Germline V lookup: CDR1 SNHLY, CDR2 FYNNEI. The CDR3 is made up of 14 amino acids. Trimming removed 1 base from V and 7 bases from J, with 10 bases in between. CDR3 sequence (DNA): TGTGCCAGCAGTGAAGAAGGGTCTTACGGGGAGCTGTTTTTT. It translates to CASSEEGSYGELFF.

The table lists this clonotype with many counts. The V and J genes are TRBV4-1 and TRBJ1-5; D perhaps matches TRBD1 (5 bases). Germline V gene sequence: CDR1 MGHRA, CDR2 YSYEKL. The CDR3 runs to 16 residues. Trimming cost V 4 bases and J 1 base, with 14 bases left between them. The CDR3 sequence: CASSPQEGLSNQPQHF. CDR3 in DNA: TGCGCCAGCAGCCCACAAGAGGGGCTCAGCAATCAGCCCCAGCATTTT.

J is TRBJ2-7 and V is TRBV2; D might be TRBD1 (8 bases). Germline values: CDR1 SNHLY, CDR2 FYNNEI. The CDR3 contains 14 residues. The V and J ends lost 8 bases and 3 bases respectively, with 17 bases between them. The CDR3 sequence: CASRGAGGFYEQYV. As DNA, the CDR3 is TGTGCCAGCCGGGGGGCAGGGGGCTTCTACGAGCAGTACGTC.

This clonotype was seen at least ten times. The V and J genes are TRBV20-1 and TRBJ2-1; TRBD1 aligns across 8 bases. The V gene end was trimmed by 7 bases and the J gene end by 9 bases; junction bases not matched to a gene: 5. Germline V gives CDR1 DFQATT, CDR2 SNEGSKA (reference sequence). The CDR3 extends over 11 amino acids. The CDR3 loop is CSGQGASEQFF. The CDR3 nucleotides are TGCAGTGGGCAGGGGGCGTCTGAGCAGTTCTTC.

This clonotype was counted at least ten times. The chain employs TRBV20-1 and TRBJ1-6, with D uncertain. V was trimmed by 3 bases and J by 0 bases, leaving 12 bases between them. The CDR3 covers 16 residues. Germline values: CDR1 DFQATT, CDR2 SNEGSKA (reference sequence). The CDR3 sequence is CSASTRPSSYNSPLHF. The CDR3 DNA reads TGCAGTGCTAGTACACGACCGAGCTCCTATAATTCACCCCTCCACTTT.

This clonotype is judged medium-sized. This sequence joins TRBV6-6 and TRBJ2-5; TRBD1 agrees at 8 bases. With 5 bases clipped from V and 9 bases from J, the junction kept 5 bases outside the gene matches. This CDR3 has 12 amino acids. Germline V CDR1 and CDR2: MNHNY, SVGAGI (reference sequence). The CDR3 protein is CASSAGGGSQYF. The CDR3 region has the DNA TGTGCCAGCAGTGCAGGGGGCGGGTCCCAGTACTTC.

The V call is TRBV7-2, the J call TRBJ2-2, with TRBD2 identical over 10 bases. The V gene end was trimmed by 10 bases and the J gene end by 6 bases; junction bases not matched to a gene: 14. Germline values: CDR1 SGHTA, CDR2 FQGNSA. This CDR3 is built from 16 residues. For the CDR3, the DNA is TGTGCCACAAAGCGGGGGGGCTTCGGGTCTGCCGGGGAGCTGTTTTTT. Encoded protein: CATKRGGFGSAGELFF.

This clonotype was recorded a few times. The CDR3: CASSQPDRVGYTGELFF. The CDR3 DNA reads TGCGCCAGCAGCCAGCCCGACAGGGTTGGGTACACCGGGGAGCTGTTTTTT. The gene calls are TRBV4-3 and TRBJ2-2, with 7 bases lining up with TRBD1. CDR1 is LGHNA and CDR2 is YSLEER in the germline V gene. The CDR3 length is 17 residues. J lost 3 bases, V lost 3 bases, and 10 bases had no gene match.

The CDR3 bases are TGCGCCAGCAGCTTGGCCTTGTCGGCTTCCTCTGGAAACACCATATATTTT. The encoded protein is CASSLALSASSGNTIYF. The J gene is TRBJ1-3, the V gene TRBV5-1; no clear D gene. Trimming cost V 0 bases and J 0 bases, with 13 bases left between them. This CDR3 comprises 17 residues. Germline lookup yields CDR1 SGHRS and CDR2 YFSETQ. Filled out from reference TRBV5-1 and TRBJ1-3, the complete variable domain reads KAGVTQTPRYLIKTRGQQVTLSCSPISGHRSVSWYQQTPGQGLQFLFEYFSETQRNKGNFPGRFSGRQFSNSRSEMNVSTLELGDSALYLCASSLALSASSGNTIYFGEGSWLTVV.

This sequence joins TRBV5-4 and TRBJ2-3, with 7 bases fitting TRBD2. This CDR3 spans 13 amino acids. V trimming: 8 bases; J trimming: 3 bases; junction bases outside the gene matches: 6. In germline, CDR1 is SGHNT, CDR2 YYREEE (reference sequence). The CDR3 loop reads CASWTRDTDTQYF. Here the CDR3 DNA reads TGTGCCAGTTGGACTAGAGATACAGATACGCAGTATTTT.

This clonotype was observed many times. CDR3 amino acids: CASSESGQGKSYGYTF. The CDR3 region has the DNA TGTGCCAGCAGTGAATCAGGACAGGGGAAAAGTTATGGCTACACCTTC. The chain uses TRBV2 and TRBJ1-2, with TRBD1 matching over 9 bases. With V trimmed by 2 bases and J by 5 bases, 9 bases remained unmatched. Germline CDR1 reads SNHLY; CDR2 reads FYNNEI. There are 16 residues in the CDR3.

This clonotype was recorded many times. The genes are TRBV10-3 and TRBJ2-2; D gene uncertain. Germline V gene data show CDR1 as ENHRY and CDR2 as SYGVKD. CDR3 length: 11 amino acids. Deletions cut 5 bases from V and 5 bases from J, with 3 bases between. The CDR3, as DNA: TGTGCCATCAGTAGTACCGGGGAGCTGTTTTTT. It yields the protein CAISSTGELFF.

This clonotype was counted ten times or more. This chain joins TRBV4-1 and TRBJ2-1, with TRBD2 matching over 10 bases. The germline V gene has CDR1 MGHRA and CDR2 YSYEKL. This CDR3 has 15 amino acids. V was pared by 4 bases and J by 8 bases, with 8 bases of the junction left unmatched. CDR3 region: CASSPSGGASDEQFF. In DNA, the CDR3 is TGCGCCAGCAGCCCAAGCGGGGGGGCTTCGGATGAGCAGTTCTTC.

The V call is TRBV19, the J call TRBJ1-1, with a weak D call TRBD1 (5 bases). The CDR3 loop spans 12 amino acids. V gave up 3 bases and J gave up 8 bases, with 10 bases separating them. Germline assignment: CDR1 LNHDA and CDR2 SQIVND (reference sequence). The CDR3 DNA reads TGTGCCAGTAGTATGGGGCAGAACGAAGCTTTCTTT. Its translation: CASSMGQNEAFF.

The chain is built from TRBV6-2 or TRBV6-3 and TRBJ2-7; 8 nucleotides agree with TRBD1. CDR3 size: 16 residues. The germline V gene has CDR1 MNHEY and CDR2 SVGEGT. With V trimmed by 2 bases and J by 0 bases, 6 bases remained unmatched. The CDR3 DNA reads TGTGCCAGCAGTTACCATCCAGGGGGCATCTCCTACGAGCAGTACTTC. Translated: CASSYHPGGISYEQYF.

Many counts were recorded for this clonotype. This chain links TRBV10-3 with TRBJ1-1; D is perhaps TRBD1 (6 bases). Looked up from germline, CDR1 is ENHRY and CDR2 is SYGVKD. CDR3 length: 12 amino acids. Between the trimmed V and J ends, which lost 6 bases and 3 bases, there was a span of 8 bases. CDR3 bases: TGTGCCATCAGGACAGGTCACACTGAAGCTTTCTTT. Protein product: CAIRTGHTEAFF.

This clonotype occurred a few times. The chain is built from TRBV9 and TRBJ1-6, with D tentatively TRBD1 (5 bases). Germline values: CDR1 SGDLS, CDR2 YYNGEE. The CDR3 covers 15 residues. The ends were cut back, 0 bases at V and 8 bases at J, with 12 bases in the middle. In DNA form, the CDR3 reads TGTGCCAGCAGCGTAGTGGCAGGGAAGGATTCACCCCTCCACTTT. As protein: CASSVVAGKDSPLHF.

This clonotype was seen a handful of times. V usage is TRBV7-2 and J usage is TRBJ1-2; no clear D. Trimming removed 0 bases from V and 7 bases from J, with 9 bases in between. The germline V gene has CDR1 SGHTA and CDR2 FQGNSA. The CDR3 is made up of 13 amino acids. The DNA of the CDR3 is TGTGCCAGCAGCTTAGCGCAAAGCCGTGGCTACACCTTC. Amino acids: CASSLAQSRGYTF.

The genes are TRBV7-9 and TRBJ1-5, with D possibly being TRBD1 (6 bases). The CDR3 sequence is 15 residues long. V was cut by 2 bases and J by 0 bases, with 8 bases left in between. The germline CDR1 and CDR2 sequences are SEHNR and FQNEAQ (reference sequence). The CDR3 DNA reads TGTGCCAGCAGCTTAAGGGGGGATAGCAATCAGCCCCAGCATTTT. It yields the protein CASSLRGDSNQPQHF.

The CDR3 nucleotides read TGTGCCAGCAGAGCTAAAGGGACAGGTCCCTACGAGCAGTACTTC. Its protein product is CASRAKGTGPYEQYF. V is TRBV7-9 and J is TRBJ2-7; TRBD1 aligns across 8 bases. Looked up from germline, CDR1 is SEHNR and CDR2 is FQNEAQ (reference sequence). With V trimmed by 6 bases and J by 2 bases, 9 bases remained unmatched. CDR3 length: 15 residues.